This T cell receptor beta chain was recorded in a study of T cell changes during pregnancy in multiple sclerosis. TCRdb keeps only in-frame clones here, not all; method: immunoSEQ multiplex PCR. The table shows 35,000 or so clones, with approximately 90% occurring only once. There are 15 residues in the CDR3. Germline V gives CDR1 SGHTA, CDR2 FQGNSA. The V call is TRBV7-2, the J call TRBJ2-5, with D possibly being TRBD2 (7 bases). The J call may be faulty, since TRBJ2-7 better matches the DNA end. The source was CD4+ T cells from peripheral blood mononuclear cells, collected after pregnancy. The receptor was derived from a female donor in good health, enrolled as a control in a pregnancy study. The CDR3 bases are TGTGCCAGCAGCTTACGAGGGGGGGAATCCTACGAGCAGTACTTC. It translates to CASSLRGGESYEQYF.